What follows are 3 T cell receptor beta chains derived from one specimen sequenced in a study of T cells after yellow fever vaccination. TCRdb analysed the 5' RACE reads with MiXCR anew, one entry per CDR3 protein. The table has under 400,000 distinct CDR3 sequences, around a tenth seen once; the top ten hold 15% to 20%. The sample in question was PBMCs, obtained on the day of the first yellow fever vaccination. The source of these receptors is a man between 18 and 29 years old who received the YFV17D yellow fever vaccine.

This clonotype occurred a few times. The chain joins TRBV11-1 to TRBJ2-1, with D possibly being TRBD1 (6 bases). V gave up 4 bases and J gave up 2 bases, with 21 bases separating them. This CDR3 region has 18 residues. CDR1 and CDR2 from the germline V gene are SGHAT and FQDESV (reference sequence). CDR3 sequence: CASSSRTDRRIAYNEQFF. The CDR3 DNA reads as TGTGCCAGCAGCTCTAGGACAGATCGCCGGATTGCCTACAATGAGCAGTTCTTC.

This clonotype was picked up a small number of times. This CDR3 reads CASSLIRRTDTQYF. DNA for the CDR3: TGCGCCAGCAGCTTGATCCGGCGCACAGATACGCAGTATTTT. V and J are TRBV5-1 and TRBJ2-3; D unresolved. The CDR3 is made up of 14 amino acids. V gave up 1 base and J gave up 1 base, with 7 bases separating them. CDR1 SGHRS and CDR2 YFSETQ come from the germline V gene.

The chain links TRBV20-1 to TRBJ2-2; 10 bases are shared with TRBD2. The CDR3 extends over 19 amino acids. CDR1 and CDR2 from the germline V gene are DFQATT and SNEGSKA (reference sequence). Losses at the gene ends were 1 base for V and 6 bases for J; bases not matched to a gene: 17. In nucleotides, the CDR3 is TGCAGTGCTAGAGGGATACTAGCGGGGAATATGGTCGGTGCCGGGGAGCTGTTTTTT. Translation: CSARGILAGNMVGAGELFF.